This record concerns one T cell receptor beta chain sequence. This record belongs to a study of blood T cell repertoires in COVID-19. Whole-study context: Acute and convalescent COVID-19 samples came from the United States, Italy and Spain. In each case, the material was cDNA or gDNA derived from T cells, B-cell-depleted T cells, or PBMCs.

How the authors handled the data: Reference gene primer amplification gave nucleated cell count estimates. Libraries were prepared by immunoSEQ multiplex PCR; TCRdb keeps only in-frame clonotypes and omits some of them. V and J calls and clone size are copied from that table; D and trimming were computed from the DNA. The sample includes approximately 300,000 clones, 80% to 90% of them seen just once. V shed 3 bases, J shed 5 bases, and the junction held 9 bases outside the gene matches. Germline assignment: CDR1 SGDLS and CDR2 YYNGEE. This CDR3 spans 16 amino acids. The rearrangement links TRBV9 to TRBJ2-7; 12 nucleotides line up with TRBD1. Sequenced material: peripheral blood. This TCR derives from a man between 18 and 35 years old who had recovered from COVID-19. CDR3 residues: CASSATGTGGRDEQYF. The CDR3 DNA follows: TGTGCCAGCAGCGCGACCGGGACAGGGGGCAGAGACGAGCAGTACTTC.